The 31 T cell receptor beta chains below come from one sample, sequenced in a study of blood T cell repertoires in COVID-19. TCRdb's copy holds only in-frame clones and misses some; the assay was immunoSEQ multiplex PCR. Found here are approximately 300,000 clones, around 87% of them singletons; the top ten hold about 5.2%. Sequencing was performed on PBMCs or T cells enriched from blood (not recorded which). The receptor set was obtained from a woman in her thirties who had recovered from COVID-19.

The chain joins TRBV7-6 to TRBJ1-1, with D unclear. CDR1 and CDR2 (germline): SGHVS, FNYEAQ. This CDR3 region has 18 residues. V gave up 5 bases and J gave up 0 bases, with 22 bases separating them. The CDR3 nucleotides are TGTGCCAGCAGCCCCGATATACTGGGCCAGGCAATGAACACTGAAGCTTTCTTT. It specifies CASSPDILGQAMNTEAFF.

This chain uses TRBV4-1 with TRBJ2-3; 9 positions agree with TRBD1. V was pared by 0 bases and J by 2 bases, with 9 bases of the junction left unmatched. The CDR3 covers 18 residues. CDR1 is MGHRA and CDR2 is YSYEKL in the germline V gene. Written as DNA, the CDR3 is TGCGCCAGCAGCCAAGATTACAGGACAGGGGCGTCCACAGATACGCAGTATTTT. Residues: CASSQDYRTGASTDTQYF.

This chain connects TRBV7-9 to TRBJ1-6; D possibly corresponds to TRBD1 (6 bases). Germline values: CDR1 SEHNR, CDR2 FQNEAQ (reference sequence). The CDR3 is 14 residues long. V shed 8 bases and J shed 7 bases, with 15 bases lying between them. CDR3 residues: CASGLDRTNSPLHF. CDR3 bases: TGTGCCAGCGGGTTAGACAGGACGAATTCACCCCTCCACTTT.

The CDR3 reads CASSFPGGVTEAFF. The CDR3 region has the DNA TGTGCCAGCAGCTTCCCAGGGGGCGTCACTGAAGCTTTCTTT. V is TRBV5-5 and J is TRBJ1-1, with TRBD1 matching 8 bases. V gave up 2 bases and J gave up 4 bases; unmatched junction bases: 4. Germline values: CDR1 SGHKS, CDR2 YYEKEE (reference sequence). This CDR3 is 14 amino acids long.

J is TRBJ2-3 and V is TRBV3-1 (or the pseudogene TRBV3-2); 7 bases align to TRBD1. J gave up 3 bases and V 3 bases, and 3 bases lay outside the gene matches. The V gene's germline CDR1 is LGHDT and CDR2 YNNKEL (reference sequence). The CDR3 is 14 amino acids. CDR3 bases: TGTGCCAGCAGCCACCCACAGGGGACAGATACGCAGTATTTT. This codes for CASSHPQGTDTQYF.

The chain links TRBV19 to TRBJ1-2; D possibly corresponds to TRBD1 (5 bases). Per germline, CDR1 LNHDA and CDR2 SQIVND (reference sequence). Trimming removed 3 bases from V and 2 bases from J, with 19 bases in between. The CDR3 sequence is 17 residues long. In nucleotides, the CDR3 is TGTGCCAGTAGTATCTCTGGCTTGTCCGGGGGGAACTATGGCTACACCTTC. Translated: CASSISGLSGGNYGYTF. Full variable domain (outside the CDR3, taken from reference TRBV19 and TRBJ1-2): DGGITQSPKYLFRKEGQNVTLSCEQNLNHDAMYWYRQDPGQGLRLIYYSQIVNDFQKGDIAEGYSVSREKKESFPLTVTSAQKNPTAFYLCASSISGLSGGNYGYTFGSGTRLTVV.

The CDR3 DNA follows: TGTGCCAGCAGCCACGGACAGGCTGAAAAACTGTTTTTT. Protein product: CASSHGQAEKLFF. The V call is TRBV7-2, the J call TRBJ1-4, with 7 positions matching TRBD1. The CDR3 has 13 amino acids. The germline V gene has CDR1 SGHTA and CDR2 FQGNSA. After removal of 5 bases from V and 7 bases from J, the junction contained 4 bases not matched to a gene.

The chain links TRBV4-1 to TRBJ2-1; 11 bases line up with TRBD2. With 1 base clipped from V and 7 bases from J, the junction kept 6 bases outside the gene matches. The CDR3 runs to 16 residues. Germline V CDR1 and CDR2: MGHRA, YSYEKL. The DNA of the CDR3 is TGCGCCAGCAGCCAAGGGGTAGCGGGGGGGCGGAATGAGCAGTTCTTC. This sequence encodes CASSQGVAGGRNEQFF.

This clone has only a few counts. The J gene is TRBJ1-2, the V gene TRBV3-1 (or the pseudogene TRBV3-2); 9 bases align to TRBD1. V was pared by 6 bases and J by 8 bases, with 10 bases of the junction left unmatched. The CDR3 runs to 14 residues. Germline V gene lookup returns CDR1 LGHDT and CDR2 YNNKEL (reference sequence). The CDR3 loop is CASRSRDRALGYTF. As DNA, the CDR3 is TGTGCCAGCAGATCCCGGGACAGGGCTCTGGGCTACACCTTC.

This clone has a single count. This chain joins TRBV4-2 and TRBJ2-3; D is possibly TRBD1 (5 bases). The CDR3 runs 16 residues. The V gene lost 4 bases and the J gene lost 0 bases, with 14 bases spanning the gap. The germline gives CDR1 LGHNA, CDR2 YNFKEQ. CDR3 loop: CASSPTAILSTDTQYF. The CDR3 nucleotides read TGTGCCAGCAGCCCGACAGCCATCCTTAGCACAGATACGCAGTATTTT.

This clone was detected once. V and J are TRBV6-2 or TRBV6-3 and TRBJ2-7; a weak D match, TRBD1 (6 bases). Germline V gives CDR1 MNHEY, CDR2 SVGEGT. The CDR3 sequence is 16 residues long. V lost 6 bases and J lost 4, with 22 bases in between. The CDR3 coding sequence is TGTGCCAGCAGCCCTTTACCTCGGACAGAGAGTTACGAGCAGTACTTC. This gives the protein CASSPLPRTESYEQYF.

This clone has just one count. The chain couples TRBV11-3 to TRBJ2-1; D is possibly TRBD2 (7 bases). Between the trimmed V and J ends, which lost 1 base and 2 bases, there was a span of 15 bases. CDR1 and CDR2 from the germline V gene are SGHNT and YENEEA. The CDR3 contains 17 residues. The CDR3 region is CASSLGAGGGAYNEQFF. CDR3 in DNA: TGTGCCAGCAGCTTAGGGGCGGGCGGGGGCGCCTACAATGAGCAGTTCTTC.

The rearrangement uses TRBV29-1 and TRBJ2-1, with 9 bases lining up with TRBD1. This CDR3 contains 16 residues. The V and J ends lost 0 bases and 0 bases, in that order; junction bases with no gene match: 3. Germline V gene data show CDR1 as SQVTM and CDR2 as ANQGSEA. The CDR3 spells CSVEEGTGSSYNEQFF. CDR3 nucleotide sequence: TGCAGCGTTGAAGAGGGGACAGGGAGCTCCTACAATGAGCAGTTCTTC.

J is TRBJ2-7 and V is TRBV3-1 (or the pseudogene TRBV3-2); D call uncertain. The germline gives CDR1 LGHDT, CDR2 YNNKEL (reference sequence). The ends were cut back, 4 bases at V and 2 bases at J, with 21 bases in the middle. CDR3 size: 17 residues. The CDR3 sequence is CASSPSSIQALPYEQYF. CDR3 nucleotides: TGTGCCAGCAGCCCCTCAAGTATCCAGGCCCTCCCCTACGAGCAGTACTTC.

The chain recombines TRBV11-3 with TRBJ2-2; possible D gene TRBD1, 5 bases. Trimming took 2 bases from V and 4 from J, leaving 14 bases between them. In germline, CDR1 is SGHNT, CDR2 YENEEA. The CDR3 runs to 16 residues. The CDR3 bases are TGTGCCAGCAGCTTAAAGTCAGGGTCGGGCACCGGGGAGCTGTTTTTT. Translated, it gives CASSLKSGSGTGELFF.

J is TRBJ1-2 and V is TRBV6-5, with 7 bases that match TRBD1. The CDR3 is 15 residues long. The V segment lost 6 bases and the J segment 4 bases; nucleotides outside the gene matches: 11. The germline CDR1 and CDR2 sequences are MNHEY and SVGAGI. The CDR3 is CASRSTGLTSYGYTF. The CDR3 bases are TGTGCCAGCAGATCGACAGGGCTCACGAGCTATGGCTACACCTTC.

V and J are TRBV5-6 and TRBJ2-4; D might be TRBD1 (6 bases). The CDR3 extends over 13 amino acids. Germline V gives CDR1 SGHDT, CDR2 YYEEEE. With 4 bases removed from V and 9 bases from J, the gap between germline ends came to 14 bases. This CDR3 is CASSGLGASIQYF. The CDR3 DNA is TGTGCCAGCAGCGGGCTGGGGGCGAGCATTCAGTACTTC.

This chain uses TRBV4-2 with TRBJ2-3; 8 bases fit TRBD2. The CDR3 covers 17 residues. Losses at the gene ends were 1 base for V and 0 bases for J; bases not matched to a gene: 6. The germline CDR1 and CDR2 sequences are LGHNA and YNFKEQ. The CDR3 region is CASSQADSGTSTDTQYF. CDR3 nucleotides: TGTGCCAGCAGCCAAGCGGATAGCGGGACTAGCACAGATACGCAGTATTTT.

The table lists this clone with a few counts. The chain recombines TRBV27 with TRBJ2-2; D might be TRBD1 (6 bases). V shed 6 bases and J shed 4 bases, with 12 bases lying between them. The CDR3 contains 14 residues. Germline V gene lookup returns CDR1 MNHEY and CDR2 SMNVEV (reference sequence). The CDR3: CASSTGYGTGELFF. In DNA, the CDR3 is TGTGCCAGCAGCACAGGGTATGGCACCGGGGAGCTGTTTTTT.

The V call is TRBV4-1, the J call TRBJ2-7; 15 nucleotides agree with TRBD2. CDR1 and CDR2 (germline): MGHRA, YSYEKL. V was clipped by 0 bases and J by 12 bases; unmatched bases: 6. The CDR3 contains 15 residues. The CDR3 bases are TGCGCCAGCAGCCAAGAATACGGGACTAGCGGGGGGACGTACTTC. This codes for CASSQEYGTSGGTYF.

The chain employs TRBV7-2 and TRBJ1-2, with 7 nucleotides matching TRBD1. Germline V gene sequence: CDR1 SGHTA, CDR2 FQGNSA. The V segment lost 3 bases and the J segment 6 bases; nucleotides outside the gene matches: 7. The CDR3 has 14 amino acids. This CDR3 is CASSFDRESDGYTF. The CDR3 region has the DNA TGTGCCAGCAGCTTTGACAGGGAATCTGATGGCTACACCTTC.

The rearrangement joins TRBV13 to TRBJ1-3, with D tentatively TRBD1 (5 bases). Trimming took off 4 bases at V and 4 bases at J, with 17 bases between the two ends. The CDR3 has 16 residues. CDR1 is PRHDT, CDR2 FYEKMQ, per germline (reference sequence). The CDR3 sequence is CASSSSLGAGGNTIYF. CDR3 nucleotide sequence: TGTGCCAGCAGCTCTTCGTTGGGCGCAGGGGGAAACACCATATATTTT. Supplemented by reference TRBV13 and TRBJ1-3, the full variable domain reads AAGVIQSPRHLIKEKRETATLKCYPIPRHDTVYWYQQGPGQDPQFLISFYEKMQSDKGSIPDRFSAQQFSDYHSELNMSSLELGDSALYFCASSSSLGAGGNTIYFGEGSWLTVV.

V usage is TRBV15 and J usage is TRBJ1-5; 8 bases agree with TRBD1. The CDR3 length is 19 residues. The germline V gene has CDR1 LNHNV and CDR2 YYDKDF (reference sequence). J gave up 0 bases and V 3 bases, and 13 bases lay outside the gene matches. CDR3 in DNA: TGTGCCACCAGCAGTATTGACAGGGGTTCTTGCCATAGCAATCAGCCCCAGCATTTT. Its protein is CATSSIDRGSCHSNQPQHF.

This clone came up a few times. The chain employs TRBV24-1 and TRBJ1-1; D is ambiguous. CDR1 is KGHDR and CDR2 is SFDVKD in the germline V gene. Between the trimmed V and J ends, which lost 5 bases and 4 bases, there was a span of 13 bases. The length of the CDR3 is 14 residues. CDR3 DNA: TGTGCCACCAGTGCTGCGGGATCGGGCACTGAAGCTTTCTTT. This translates into CATSAAGSGTEAFF.

V gene TRBV7-8 combines with J gene TRBJ2-7, with 7 bases fitting TRBD1. CDR3 length: 16 amino acids. J was trimmed by 2 bases and V by 6 bases; bases with no gene match: 13. Germline V gene lookup returns CDR1 SGHVS and CDR2 FQNEAQ. CDR3 protein: CASRPNRGKSPYEQYF. The CDR3 coding sequence is TGTGCCAGCAGGCCGAACAGGGGAAAGAGTCCCTACGAGCAGTACTTC.

Only a few counts were recorded for this clone. The chain combines TRBV7-2 with TRBJ1-1, with D possibly being TRBD1 (6 bases). V shed 1 base and J shed 5 bases, with 17 bases lying between them. Germline CDR1 SGHTA, CDR2 FQGNSA. The CDR3 is made up of 16 amino acids. The chain's CDR3 is CASSLVPGTPITEAFF. The CDR3 coding sequence is TGTGCCAGCAGCTTAGTCCCAGGGACACCTATTACTGAAGCTTTCTTT.

The chain links TRBV10-2 to TRBJ1-4; 8 bases are shared with TRBD1. After removal of 8 bases from V and 8 bases from J, the junction contained 10 bases not matched to a gene. The CDR3 is 14 residues long. Germline CDR1 reads WSHSY; CDR2 reads SAAADI. CDR3 sequence (DNA): TGCGCCAGCGCCTCAGGGGGCGCAGAAGAAAAACTGTTTTTT. Its protein is CASASGGAEEKLFF.

The V and J genes are TRBV25-1 and TRBJ1-1; 10 positions agree with TRBD1. V shed 1 base and J 3 bases; nucleotides not matched to a gene: 11. The CDR3 spans 18 residues. CDR1 is MGHDK, CDR2 SYGVNS, per germline. CDR3 sequence (DNA): TGTGCCAGCAGTGAATTTTTTGGACAGGGGGAGGGTGACACTGAAGCTTTCTTT. It encodes CASSEFFGQGEGDTEAFF.

This chain connects TRBV4-2 to TRBJ1-1, with TRBD1 matching 9 bases. Losses at the gene ends were 4 bases for V and 4 bases for J; bases not matched to a gene: 7. The CDR3 has 15 residues. Germline-derived CDR1 and CDR2 are LGHNA and YNFKEQ. This chain's CDR3 is CASSPGTGLLTEAFF. The CDR3 nucleotides read TGTGCCAGCAGCCCCGGGACAGGGTTACTCACTGAAGCTTTCTTT.

This sequence joins TRBV6-5 and TRBJ1-5, with TRBD1 matching over 7 bases. Per germline, CDR1 MNHEY and CDR2 SVGAGI. With 8 bases clipped from V and 4 bases from J, the junction kept 5 bases outside the gene matches. This CDR3 contains 13 residues. The CDR3 loop is CASRRQGNQPQHF. For the CDR3, the DNA is TGTGCCAGCCGTAGACAGGGAAATCAGCCCCAGCATTTT.

V usage is TRBV5-8 and J usage is TRBJ2-3; the D gene is possibly TRBD2 (6 bases). The CDR3 runs 17 residues. V was shortened by 0 bases and J by 0 bases, with 14 bases between the two germline ends. Looked up from germline, CDR1 is SGHTS and CDR2 is YDEGEE. The CDR3 protein is CASSLAEGTHSTDTQYF. CDR3 DNA sequence: TGTGCCAGCAGCTTGGCCGAAGGGACTCACAGCACAGATACGCAGTATTTT.